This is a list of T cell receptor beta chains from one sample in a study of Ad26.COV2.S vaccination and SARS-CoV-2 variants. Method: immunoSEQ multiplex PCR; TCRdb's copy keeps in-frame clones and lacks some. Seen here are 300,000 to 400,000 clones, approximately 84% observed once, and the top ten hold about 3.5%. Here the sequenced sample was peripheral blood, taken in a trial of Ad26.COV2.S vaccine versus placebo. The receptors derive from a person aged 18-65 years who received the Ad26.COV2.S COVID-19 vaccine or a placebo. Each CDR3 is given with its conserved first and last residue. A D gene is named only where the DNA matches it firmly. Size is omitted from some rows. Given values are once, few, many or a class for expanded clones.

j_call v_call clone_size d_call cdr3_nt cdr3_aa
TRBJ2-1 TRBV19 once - TGTGCCAGTAGTATTAGCAGGACGGGTGGTTCCTACAATGAGCAGTTCTTC CASSISRTGGSYNEQFF
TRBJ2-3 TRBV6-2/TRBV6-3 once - TGTGCCAGCAGCCCCAGACTGACAAGGGGCGACACAGATACGCAGTATTTT CASSPRLTRGDTDTQYF
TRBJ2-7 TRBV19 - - TGTGCCAGTAGTGTCGGGGGAAAAAGCGAGCAGTACTTC CASSVGGKSEQYF
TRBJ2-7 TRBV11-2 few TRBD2 TGTGCCAGCAGGAAACTGGGAGGGACTACGGCCTACGAGCAGTACTTC CASRKLGGTTAYEQYF
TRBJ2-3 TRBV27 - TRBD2 TGTGCCAGCAGTCACAACAGCGGGACTAGCGATGCAGATACGCAGTATTTT CASSHNSGTSDADTQYF
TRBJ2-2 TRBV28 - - TGTGCCAGCAGTACAGACAAGACCGGGGAGCTGTTTTTT CASSTDKTGELFF
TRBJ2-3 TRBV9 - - TGTGCCAGCAGCGCGACCCCAAAAGGAACAGATACGCAGTATTTT CASSATPKGTDTQYF
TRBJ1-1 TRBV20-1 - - TGCAGTCCCCAGGAGAACACTGAAGCTTTCTTT CSPQENTEAFF
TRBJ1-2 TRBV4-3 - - TGCGCCAGCAGCCAAGGTCAGAGAGGGAGTCATGGCTACACCTTC CASSQGQRGSHGYTF
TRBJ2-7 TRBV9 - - TGTGCCAGCAGCCGGGCAGGGAATGGTCCCTACGAGCAGTACTTC CASSRAGNGPYEQYF
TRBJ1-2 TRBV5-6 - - TGTGCCAGCAGGAATACAGGGTACTATGGCTACACCTTC CASRNTGYYGYTF
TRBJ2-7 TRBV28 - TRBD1 TGTGCCAGCACATCCTCGGACAGGGCCTACGAGCAGTACTTC CASTSSDRAYEQYF
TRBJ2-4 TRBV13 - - TGTGCCAGCAGCCGAGGGGACTTAGCCAAAAACATTCAGTACTTC CASSRGDLAKNIQYF
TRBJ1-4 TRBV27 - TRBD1 TGTGCCAGCAGTTTAAGACAGGGGAATGAAAAACTGTTTTTT CASSLRQGNEKLFF
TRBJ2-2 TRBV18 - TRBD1 TGTGCCAGCTCACCCGGGGGACAGGGACACACCGGGGAGCTGTTTTTT CASSPGGQGHTGELFF
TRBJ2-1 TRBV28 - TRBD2 TGTGCCGCACACAGCGGGAGAGCCCTCAATGAGCAGTTCTTC CAAHSGRALNEQFF
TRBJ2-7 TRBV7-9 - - TGTGCCAGCAGTCCCCGGGGACAAAAGACGAGCGAGCAGTACTTC CASSPRGQKTSEQYF
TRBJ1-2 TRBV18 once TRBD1 TGTGCCAGCTCTCCGGGACAGGGGGCCTATGGCTACACCTTC CASSPGQGAYGYTF
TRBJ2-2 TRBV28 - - TGTGCCAGCAGCCTCATGGGTCGGTCCCAGGGCACCGGGGAGCTGTTTTTT CASSLMGRSQGTGELFF
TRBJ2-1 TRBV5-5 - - TGTGCCAGCGCGCCCTCTGGGGACTCCGGTGAGCAGTTCTTC CASAPSGDSGEQFF
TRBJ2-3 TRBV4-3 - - TGCGCCAGCAGCCAGAGGACAGCTGGAGATACGCAGTATTTT CASSQRTAGDTQYF
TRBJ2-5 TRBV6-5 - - TGTGCCAGCAGTTACACCCGACTTGGGGAGACCCAGTACTTC CASSYTRLGETQYF
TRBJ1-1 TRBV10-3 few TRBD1 TGTGCCATCAGTGAGTGGGACAGTATGAACACTGAAGCTTTCTTT CAISEWDSMNTEAFF
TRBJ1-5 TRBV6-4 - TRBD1 TGTGCCAGCAGTAAACCCGGGACAGGGGCGGGACAGCCCCAGCATTTT CASSKPGTGAGQPQHF
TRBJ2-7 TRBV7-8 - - TGTGCCAGCAGCTTAAGCGGCCAGGGGATCTACGAGCAGTACTTC CASSLSGQGIYEQYF
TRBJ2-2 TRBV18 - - TGTGCCAGCTCACCCAGCGAAAGGGAGCTGTTTTTT CASSPSERELFF
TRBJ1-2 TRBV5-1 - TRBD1 TGCGCCAGCAGCCCCGGACAGGGGGGCGGACTAACTTATGGCTACACCTTC CASSPGQGGGLTYGYTF
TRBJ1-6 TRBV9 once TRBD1 TGTGCCAGCAGCGTAGGGGTGACAGGGCGGTCACCCCTCCACTTT CASSVGVTGRSPLHF
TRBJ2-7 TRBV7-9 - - TGTGCCAGCAGTTACGGACTCCGCGAGCAGTACTTC CASSYGLREQYF
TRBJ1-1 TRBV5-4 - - TGTGCCAGCAGCTGGGGGTTTACGGGGGCTTGGTCCTCAGACGATGCTGAAGCTTTCTTT CASSWGFTGAWSSDDAEAFF
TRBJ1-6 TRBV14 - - TGTGCCAGCAGCCAAGACAGGGCCGGGAATTCACCCCTCCACTTT CASSQDRAGNSPLHF
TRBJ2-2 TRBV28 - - TGTGCCAGCAGCCTGACGACACGAAAGAACACCGGGGAGCTGTTTTTT CASSLTTRKNTGELFF
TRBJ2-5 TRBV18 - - TGTGCCAGCTCACTTACTCTAGCGCCCCAAGAGACCCAGTACTTC CASSLTLAPQETQYF
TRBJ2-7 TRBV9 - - TGTGCCAGCAGCGCCACACCGGGCGAGCAGTACTTC CASSATPGEQYF
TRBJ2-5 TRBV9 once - TGTGCCAGCAGCCCTCTCCCTGGATTTAGCGGCCAAGAGACCCAGTACTTC CASSPLPGFSGQETQYF
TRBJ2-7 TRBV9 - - TGTGCCAGCAGCGCGTGGGGGGAGGACTCCTACGAGCAGTACTTC CASSAWGEDSYEQYF
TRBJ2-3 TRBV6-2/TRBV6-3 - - TGTGCCAGCAGCCCGAAGGTGGGGGGCAGAGATACGCAGTATTTT CASSPKVGGRDTQYF
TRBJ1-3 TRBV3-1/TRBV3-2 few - TGTGCCAGCAGCCTCAGCTCCTCTGGAAACACCATATATTTT CASSLSSSGNTIYF
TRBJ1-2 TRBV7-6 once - TGTGCCAGCACCGGGGGTATTAGGTTTTCCTTC CASTGGIRFSF
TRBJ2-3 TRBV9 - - TGTGCCAGCAGCCCGCTCGTCTTTAGCACAGATACGCAGTATTTT CASSPLVFSTDTQYF
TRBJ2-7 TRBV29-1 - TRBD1 TGCAGCGTCTCCGGGACAGGGGGCGCAGGGCAGTACTTC CSVSGTGGAGQYF
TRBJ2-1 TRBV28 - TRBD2 TGTGCCAGCAGTGGGACTAGCGGGCCCTCCTACAATGAGCAGTTCTTC CASSGTSGPSYNEQFF
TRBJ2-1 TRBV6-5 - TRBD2 TGTGCCAGCAGTTCTAGCGGGATAACATATGAGCAGTTCTTC CASSSSGITYEQFF
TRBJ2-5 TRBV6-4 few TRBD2 TGTGCCAGCAGTGAAAGCGGGGGGGCCTCAGAGACCCAGTACTTC CASSESGGASETQYF
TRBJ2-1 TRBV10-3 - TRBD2 TGTGCCATCAAGACGGGAGGCTCCTACAATGAGCAGTTCTTC CAIKTGGSYNEQFF
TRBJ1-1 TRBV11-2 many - TGTGCCAGCAGCTCGCTCCGGGGGACGGAAGCTTTCTTT CASSSLRGTEAFF
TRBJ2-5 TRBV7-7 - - TGTGCTAGCAGCAACAGGGTTGGGGAGACCCAGTACTTC CASSNRVGETQYF
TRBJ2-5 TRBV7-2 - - TGTGCCAGCAGCCCCCGAGGGCAAGAGACCCAGTACTTC CASSPRGQETQYF
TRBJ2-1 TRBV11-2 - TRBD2 TGTGCCAGCAGCCTAGGGACTAGCGGGACCAAGACTGAGCAGTTCTTC CASSLGTSGTKTEQFF
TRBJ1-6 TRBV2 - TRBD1 TGTGCCAGCAGTCCCGGGACAGAGCTAATTTCACCCCTCCACTTT CASSPGTELISPLHF
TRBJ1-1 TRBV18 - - TGTGCCAGCTCACGCAATTCGGGAGACGCGAACACTGAAGCTTTCTTT CASSRNSGDANTEAFF
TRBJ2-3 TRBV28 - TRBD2 TGTGCCAGCTCCCGGCGGCTAGCGGGAGGGCCAGGGGATACGCAGTATTTT CASSRRLAGGPGDTQYF
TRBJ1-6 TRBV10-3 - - TGTGCAGCCGGGGTAGTGGGCTCCGGGGGGGATAATTCACCCCTCCACTTT CAAGVVGSGGDNSPLHF
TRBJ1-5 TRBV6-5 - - TGTGCCAGCGAGGAACAGCGCAATCAGCCCCAGCATTTT CASEEQRNQPQHF